This T cell receptor (beta chain) originates from a study of cytomegalovirus exposure and HLA in healthy donors. Study details: Researchers found that more than 70% of over 350 genotyped donors fell within the Caucasian-associated ancestry cluster.

Study results and caveats: The study put 160 or so TCR beta chains on its list as cytomegalovirus-associated. Reportedly, a later analysis found an Asian-associated ancestry cluster had fewer N-insertions than the approximately 700-donor mean. Sequencing likely produced, as an artifact, a cluster of highly shared sequence variants.

PCR primers comprised 60 Vbeta and 13 Jbeta primers. Here immunoSEQ multiplex PCR was the method, and the copy in TCRdb shows in-frame clones only, minus some. The table includes roughly 150,000 clones, around 75% detected once. Per the germline V gene, CDR1 is MNHEY and CDR2 is SVGAGI. CDR3 length: 14 residues. J lost 2 bases, V lost 6 bases, and 6 bases had no gene match. As concerns this clone: Its target is not known.

This chain connects TRBV6-5 to TRBJ2-7; 8 bases map to TRBD1. The source is a man aged 18 to 35 in good health and CMV-seronegative. The sequencing input was PBMCs. DNA for the CDR3: TGTGCCAGCAGGAACCCGGGACAGGCCTACGAGCAGTACTTC. Amino acid sequence: CASRNPGQAYEQYF.